One and the same sample provided the 32 T cell receptor beta chains below, sequenced in a study of T cell responses to AZD1222 COVID-19 vaccine. Measured with immunoSEQ multiplex PCR; TCRdb has only the in-frame clones, and not every one. Of about 86,000 clones in the sample, more than 75% are singletons; the top ten hold around 21%. Material: peripheral blood, obtained on day 0 of AZD1222 vaccination. All receptors derive from an adult in good health.

This clone was observed a few times. The rearrangement joins TRBV7-9 to TRBJ1-3; D is perhaps TRBD1 (5 bases). The CDR3 has 15 amino acids. The germline CDR1 and CDR2 sequences are SEHNR and FQNEAQ (reference sequence). Trimming took off 5 bases at V and 2 bases at J, with 13 bases between the two ends. Here the CDR3 reads CASSPRGGTGNTIYF. DNA of the CDR3: TGTGCCAGCAGCCCTAGGGGAGGGACTGGAAACACCATATATTTT.

This chain joins TRBV19 and TRBJ2-1, with 10 bases identical to TRBD2. Germline V gene sequence: CDR1 LNHDA, CDR2 SQIVND (reference sequence). Trimming cost V 7 bases and J 8 bases; bases outside gene matches: 8. The CDR3 has 14 amino acids. CDR3 sequence: CASMGVAGGYEQFF. Here the CDR3 DNA reads TGTGCCAGTATGGGAGTAGCGGGAGGATATGAGCAGTTCTTC.

J is TRBJ2-2 and V is TRBV2; D gene ambiguous. The germline V gene encodes CDR1 SNHLY and CDR2 FYNNEI. Trimming took off 7 bases at V and 1 base at J, with 4 bases between the two ends. The CDR3 extends over 12 amino acids. For the CDR3, the DNA is TGTGCCAGCACGGGGAACACCGGGGAGCTGTTTTTT. This gives the protein CASTGNTGELFF.

The chain recombines TRBV5-1 with TRBJ1-1, with D unresolved. Per germline, CDR1 SGHRS and CDR2 YFSETQ. Trimming shortened V by 0 bases and J by 4 bases, and 13 bases separated the two germline ends. CDR3 length: 15 amino acids. Here the CDR3 reads CASSLESAAATEAFF. The CDR3 nucleotides are TGCGCCAGCAGCTTGGAGTCGGCAGCGGCCACTGAAGCTTTCTTT. Full variable domain (rest looked up from reference TRBV5-1 and TRBJ1-1): KAGVTQTPRYLIKTRGQQVTLSCSPISGHRSVSWYQQTPGQGLQFLFEYFSETQRNKGNFPGRFSGRQFSNSRSEMNVSTLELGDSALYLCASSLESAAATEAFFGQGTRLTVV.

The gene calls are TRBV28 and TRBJ1-5; 9 bases fit TRBD1. Germline V gene lookup returns CDR1 MDHEN and CDR2 SYDVKM. The CDR3 contains 15 residues. With V trimmed by 6 bases and J by 2 bases, 5 bases remained unmatched. The CDR3 sequence is CASRGQGKGNQPQHF. The CDR3 bases are TGTGCCAGCAGGGGACAGGGCAAGGGCAATCAGCCCCAGCATTTT.

V and J are TRBV2 and TRBJ1-1; TRBD1 is a possible D gene (6 bases). Germline-derived CDR1 and CDR2 are SNHLY and FYNNEI. V shed 8 bases and J shed 5 bases, with 18 bases lying between them. The CDR3 has 14 amino acids. The CDR3 DNA reads as TGTGCCAGCGGGAGCGGGGGGCAAGTAACTGAAGCTTTCTTT. Translating gives CASGSGGQVTEAFF.

The chain links TRBV5-1 to TRBJ2-3; 7 positions match TRBD2. The germline gives CDR1 SGHRS, CDR2 YFSETQ. The V gene end was trimmed by 3 bases and the J gene end by 4 bases; junction bases not matched to a gene: 2. CDR3 length: 13 amino acids. Written as DNA, the CDR3 is TGCGCCAGCAGCTGGGCGGGGGCAGATACGCAGTATTTT. Protein sequence: CASSWAGADTQYF.

The chain carries TRBV5-1 and TRBJ2-2, with D perhaps TRBD1 (7 bases). CDR3 length: 16 amino acids. V lost 1 base and J 4 bases, leaving 14 bases between the germline ends. Germline lookup yields CDR1 SGHRS and CDR2 YFSETQ. The CDR3 DNA reads as TGCGCCAGCAGCTTGCAGGGGGGATCGCGCACCGGGGAGCTGTTTTTT. Its protein is CASSLQGGSRTGELFF.

The chain couples TRBV24-1 to TRBJ2-3; D is ambiguous. Germline V gene data show CDR1 as KGHDR and CDR2 as SFDVKD. The V end lost 2 bases, the J end lost 3 bases, and 5 bases lay between the germline ends. The CDR3 is made up of 13 amino acids. The CDR3 sequence is CATSDSQTDTQYF. CDR3 sequence (DNA): TGTGCCACCAGTGATTCACAAACAGATACGCAGTATTTT.

The chain recombines TRBV28 with TRBJ2-7, with TRBD1 identical over 9 bases. The CDR3 sequence is 18 residues long. Germline values: CDR1 MDHEN, CDR2 SYDVKM. The V gene end was trimmed by 4 bases and the J gene end by 2 bases; junction bases not matched to a gene: 15. The CDR3 DNA reads as TGTGCCAGCAGTTCGACGTTTGGCCGGGACAGGGCCCCCTACGAGCAGTACTTC. It yields the protein CASSSTFGRDRAPYEQYF. Full variable domain (rest looked up from reference TRBV28 and TRBJ2-7): DVKVTQSSRYLVKRTGEKVFLECVQDMDHENMFWYRQDPGLGLRLIYFSYDVKMKEKGDIPEGYSVSREKKERFSLILESASTNQTSMYLCASSSTFGRDRAPYEQYFGPGTRLTVT.

The table lists this clone with a count of one. The genes are TRBV7-9 and TRBJ1-4; 7 bases are shared with TRBD1. The V gene end was trimmed by 3 bases and the J gene end by 10 bases; junction bases not matched to a gene: 11. The CDR3 runs 15 residues. CDR1 and CDR2 (germline): SEHNR, FQNEAQ (reference sequence). The CDR3 protein is CASSFGLETGTKLFF. The DNA of the CDR3 is TGTGCCAGCAGCTTCGGACTCGAGACAGGGACAAAACTGTTTTTT.

CDR3 loop: CASSPPQGQGRYEQYF. For the CDR3, the DNA is TGTGCCAGCAGTCCCCCTCAGGGACAGGGGAGGTACGAGCAGTACTTC. The chain has TRBV28 and TRBJ2-7, with 10 bases identical to TRBD1. Looked up from germline, CDR1 is MDHEN and CDR2 is SYDVKM. The CDR3 is 16 amino acids. The V gene end was trimmed by 5 bases and the J gene end by 4 bases; junction bases not matched to a gene: 11.

This clone was observed a handful of times. The chain combines TRBV11-2 with TRBJ1-2; a weak D match, TRBD1 (5 bases). Trimming removed 7 bases from V and 1 base from J, with 16 bases in between. From germline, CDR1 is SGHAT and CDR2 FQNNGV. This CDR3 has 15 residues. The CDR3 DNA reads TGTGCCAGCACGGGGCCCGGTTGGAATAACTATGGCTACACCTTC. Its protein product is CASTGPGWNNYGYTF.

This clone appeared a single time. The chain uses TRBV27 and TRBJ2-7, with D uncertain. V was pared by 8 bases and J by 0 bases, with 14 bases between. CDR1 is MNHEY and CDR2 is SMNVEV in the germline V gene (reference sequence). This CDR3 has 14 amino acids. CDR3 sequence: CASGRNLGSYEQYF. As DNA, the CDR3 is TGTGCCAGCGGACGGAACCTAGGCTCCTACGAGCAGTACTTC.

The V gene is TRBV28, the J gene TRBJ2-7, with TRBD2 matching over 8 bases. Germline loops: CDR1 MDHEN, CDR2 SYDVKM. V lost 5 bases and J lost 5; bases outside the gene matches: 14. This CDR3 spans 16 amino acids. DNA of the CDR3: TGTGCCAGCAGTACCAGCGGGAGTCCCATTTCCCACGAGCAGTACTTC. Its translation is CASSTSGSPISHEQYF.

The V and J genes are TRBV18 and TRBJ1-3, with unresolved D. Germline V lookup: CDR1 KGHSH, CDR2 LQKENI. Trimming left V 0 bases short and J 0 bases short, with 9 bases between. The CDR3 loop spans 16 amino acids. This CDR3 reads CASSPPGMNSGNTIYF. The CDR3, as DNA: TGTGCCAGCTCACCACCCGGGATGAACTCTGGAAACACCATATATTTT.

This rearrangement joins TRBV12-3 or TRBV12-4 to TRBJ1-1; no clear D. The length of the CDR3 is 13 residues. V was shortened by 6 bases and J by 1 base, with 9 bases between the two germline ends. CDR3 nucleotides: TGTGCCAGCAGAGTCGACGGGAACACTGAAGCTTTCTTT. Protein product: CASRVDGNTEAFF.

This chain links TRBV30 with TRBJ2-2, with 11 bases aligning to TRBD2. The length of the CDR3 is 16 residues. The germline V gene encodes CDR1 GTSNPN and CDR2 SVGIG (reference sequence). V lost 2 bases and J lost 1; bases outside the gene matches: 3. As DNA, the CDR3 is TGTGCCTGGAGTCCGACTAGCGGGGAGAACACCGGGGAGCTGTTTTTT. Its protein is CAWSPTSGENTGELFF.

The CDR3 coding sequence is TGTGCCAGCAGTTACGGGGGGCCGCGCTATGGCTACACCTTC. This gives the protein CASSYGGPRYGYTF. The rearrangement joins TRBV6-2 or TRBV6-3 to TRBJ1-2, with D tentatively TRBD1 (6 bases). The CDR3 spans 14 residues. CDR1 is MNHEY and CDR2 is SVGEGT in the germline V gene. V was trimmed by 2 bases and J by 4 bases, leaving 11 bases between them.

The J gene is TRBJ2-1, the V gene TRBV19; TRBD1 matches 7 bases. The trim removed 5 bases at V and 0 bases at J, leaving 10 bases unmatched. In germline, CDR1 is LNHDA, CDR2 SQIVND (reference sequence). The CDR3 is made up of 17 amino acids. The CDR3: CASSGRQGSSSYNEQFF. The CDR3 DNA sequence: TGTGCCAGTAGTGGACGACAGGGATCCAGCTCCTACAATGAGCAGTTCTTC.

As to this clone: The same CDR3 arises from other DNA sequences in this sample as well. The chain has TRBV5-1 and TRBJ2-1; D uncertain. Trimming pared 1 base from V and 4 bases from J, leaving 6 bases between. Germline CDR1 is SGHRS and CDR2 is YFSETQ. This CDR3 contains 13 residues. CDR3 in amino acids: CASSLNGYNEQFF. The DNA for the CDR3 is TGCGCCAGCAGCTTGAACGGTTACAATGAGCAGTTCTTC.

Notes on this clone: The sample contains more than one DNA sequence encoding this CDR3. The chain employs TRBV7-9 and TRBJ2-7; no reliable D call. The CDR3 totals 14 residues. Germline V gives CDR1 SEHNR, CDR2 FQNEAQ (reference sequence). The germline V and J ends were trimmed by 1 base and 0 bases, with 7 bases remaining between them. This CDR3 reads CASSLGQSSYEQYF. For the CDR3, the DNA is TGTGCCAGCAGCTTAGGGCAGAGCTCCTACGAGCAGTACTTC. Drawing the rest from reference TRBV7-9 and TRBJ2-7, the complete variable domain is DTGVSQNPRHKITKRGQNVTFRCDPISEHNRLYWYRQTLGQGPEFLTYFQNEAQLEKSRLLSDRFSAERPKGSFSTLEIQRTEQGDSAMYLCASSLGQSSYEQYFGPGTRLTVT.

In this sample, this clone turned up a few times. V and J are TRBV7-9 and TRBJ2-7; TRBD1 agrees at 7 bases. J was trimmed by 5 bases and V by 3 bases; bases with no gene match: 4. CDR1 SEHNR and CDR2 FQNEAQ come from the germline V gene (reference sequence). The CDR3 is 13 residues long. CDR3 in DNA: TGTGCCAGCAGCTTCTCACAGGGGAACGAGCAGTACTTC. Encoded protein: CASSFSQGNEQYF.

The chain employs TRBV5-1 and TRBJ2-7; 7 bases line up with TRBD2. The CDR3 totals 14 residues. CDR1 is SGHRS, CDR2 YFSETQ, per germline. V trimming: 0 bases; J trimming: 2 bases; junction bases outside the gene matches: 2. This CDR3 reads CASSLEGGPYEQYF. DNA for the CDR3: TGCGCCAGCAGCTTGGAGGGAGGGCCCTACGAGCAGTACTTC.

In regard to this clone: A much bigger clone sits one base away, suggesting this may be a read error. This chain uses TRBV5-1 with TRBJ1-1, with a weak D call TRBD1 (6 bases). V was trimmed by 3 bases and J by 1 base, leaving 7 bases between them. Germline V gives CDR1 SGHRS, CDR2 YFSETQ. This CDR3 comprises 13 residues. CDR3 nucleotide sequence: TGCGCCAGCAGCTCACAGGGGAACACTGAAGCTTTCTTT. Translating gives CASSSQGNTEAFF. The whole variable domain, remainder taken from reference TRBV5-1 and TRBJ1-1, is KAGVTQTPRYLIKTRGQQVTLSCSPISGHRSVSWYQQTPGQGLQFLFEYFSETQRNKGNFPGRFSGRQFSNSRSEMNVSTLELGDSALYLCASSSQGNTEAFFGQGTRLTVV.

This chain uses TRBV28 with TRBJ1-5; perhaps TRBD1 as D (5 bases). The CDR3 extends over 14 amino acids. CDR1 and CDR2 from the germline V gene are MDHEN and SYDVKM. V lost 5 bases to trimming and J lost 5 bases, with 13 bases between them. Here the CDR3 DNA reads TGTGCCAGCAGTAATCGGGACGGCTATCAGCCCCAGCATTTT. It yields the protein CASSNRDGYQPQHF.

CDR3 sequence (DNA): TGTGCCAGCAGCCCCCTCGGAGGGCTAGCGGAACGCACAGATACGCAGTATTTT. As protein: CASSPLGGLAERTDTQYF. J is TRBJ2-3 and V is TRBV14; 7 bases align to TRBD2. Germline CDR1 SGHDN, CDR2 FVKESK. V shed 4 bases, J shed 1 base, and the junction held 14 bases outside the gene matches. This CDR3 is built from 18 residues.

This clone turned up a few times. V gene TRBV2 combines with J gene TRBJ1-3; no definite D call. CDR3 length: 17 amino acids. Germline CDR1 SNHLY, CDR2 FYNNEI. The V and J ends lost 3 bases and 4 bases respectively, with 19 bases between them. CDR3 coding DNA: TGTGCCAGCAGTGACAGAGTACTACTTCGGCCAGGAAACACCATATATTTT. This translates into CASSDRVLLRPGNTIYF.

The J gene is TRBJ2-5, the V gene TRBV5-4; 8 bases agree with TRBD2. After removal of 3 bases from V and 5 bases from J, the junction contained 9 bases not matched to a gene. CDR3 size: 15 residues. Germline V CDR1 and CDR2: SGHNT, YYREEE (reference sequence). Written as DNA, the CDR3 is TGTGCCAGCAGCTCGAAGCGGGAGATTGAGGAGACCCAGTACTTC. This codes for CASSSKREIEETQYF.

V and J are TRBV5-4 and TRBJ2-7; 12 bases agree with TRBD2. After removal of 4 bases from V and 4 bases from J, the junction contained 3 bases not matched to a gene. The CDR3 sequence is 14 residues long. The germline V gene encodes CDR1 SGHNT and CDR2 YYREEE (reference sequence). The DNA of the CDR3 is TGTGCCAGCAGCAGTGGACTAGCGGGATACGAGCAGTACTTC. Translating gives CASSSGLAGYEQYF.

This sequence joins TRBV19 and TRBJ1-2; the D gene is possibly TRBD1 (5 bases). The CDR3 is 13 amino acids. Germline CDR1 is LNHDA and CDR2 is SQIVND (reference sequence). V lost 7 bases and J 8 bases, leaving 17 bases between the germline ends. This chain's CDR3 is CASKAEGARGYTF. DNA of the CDR3: TGTGCCAGTAAGGCGGAAGGGGCGCGGGGCTACACCTTC. Looking up the rest from reference TRBV19 and TRBJ1-2 gives the full variable domain: DGGITQSPKYLFRKEGQNVTLSCEQNLNHDAMYWYRQDPGQGLRLIYYSQIVNDFQKGDIAEGYSVSREKKESFPLTVTSAQKNPTAFYLCASKAEGARGYTFGSGTRLTVV.

This chain connects TRBV24-1 to TRBJ1-2; D gene unclear. The CDR3 is 14 residues long. Trimming shortened V by 2 bases and J by 4 bases, and 10 bases separated the two germline ends. CDR1 and CDR2 (germline): KGHDR, SFDVKD. CDR3: CATSDYPESYGYTF. Here the CDR3 DNA reads TGTGCCACCAGTGATTACCCGGAGAGCTATGGCTACACCTTC.